This record concerns one T cell receptor (beta chain) sequence. Its antigen is unknown. V lost 0 bases and J lost 4; bases outside the gene matches: 6. There are 15 residues in the CDR3. Germline V gives CDR1 MNHEY, CDR2 SMNVEV (reference sequence). This sample was included in a study of cytomegalovirus exposure and HLA in healthy donors. Broader study findings: In vitro, three CMV-associated chains proved specific for CMV antigens. Within an earlier analysis, most TCR beta V segments proved productive either about 87% or about 30% of the time. Later analysis associated a missense DCLRE1C variant with TCR beta V- and J-gene trimming. Cytomegalovirus-associated TCR beta chains were listed, numbering 150 to 200.

Primers: 60 Vbeta forward and 13 Jbeta reverse. The method was immunoSEQ multiplex PCR; TCRdb's version includes in-frame clones alone and lacks a portion of them. The table includes around 140,000 clones, 82% detected once. This TCR was sampled from a man younger than 35 in good health and CMV-seropositive. The rearrangement uses TRBV27 and TRBJ2-7; 7 nucleotides align to TRBD1. Source material: PBMCs. The CDR3 reads CASSLSPGQLYEQYF. The DNA of the CDR3 is TGTGCCAGCAGTTTATCACCGGGACAGTTATACGAGCAGTACTTC.